This T cell receptor (beta chain) was retrieved from a study of blood T cell repertoires in COVID-19. Looking at the study overall: Samples came from the United States, Italy and Spain, spanning acute and convalescent COVID-19. PBMCs, B-cell-depleted T cells, or T cells were the source of the cDNA or gDNA that made up the material.

Sequenced by immunoSEQ multiplex PCR; TCRdb stores in-frame clones only, minus some. The sample lists fewer than 400,000 clones; 75% to 90% were seen once. J lost 8 bases, V lost 9 bases, and 9 bases had no gene match. The CDR3 is 12 residues long. Seattle enrolled patients during active infection and tracked them longitudinally. Sample: peripheral blood. The rearrangement joins TRBV12-3 or TRBV12-4 to TRBJ1-2; TRBD1 matches 7 bases. This receptor was identified in a woman in her 30s with COVID-19, enrolled during active disease. CDR3 region: CASHIPGQGYTF. CDR3 in DNA: TGTGCCAGTCATATACCGGGACAGGGCTACACCTTC.